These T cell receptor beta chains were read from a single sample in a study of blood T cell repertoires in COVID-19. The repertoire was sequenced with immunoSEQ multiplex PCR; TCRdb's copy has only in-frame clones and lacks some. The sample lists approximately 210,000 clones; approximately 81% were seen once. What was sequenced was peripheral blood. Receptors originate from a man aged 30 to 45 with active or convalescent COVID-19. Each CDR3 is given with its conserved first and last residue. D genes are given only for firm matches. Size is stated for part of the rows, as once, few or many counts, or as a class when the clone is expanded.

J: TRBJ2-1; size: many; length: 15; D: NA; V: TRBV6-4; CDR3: CASSDSTQGGNEQFF; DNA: TGTGCCAGCAGTGACTCAACCCAGGGCGGCAATGAGCAGTTCTTC
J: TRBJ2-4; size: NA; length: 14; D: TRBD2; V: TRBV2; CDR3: CASRRTSGKNIQYF; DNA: TGTGCCAGCAGGCGGACTAGCGGAAAAAACATTCAGTACTTC
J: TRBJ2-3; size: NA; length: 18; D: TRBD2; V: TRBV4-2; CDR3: CASSQDNLAGGYADTQYF; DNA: TGTGCCAGCAGCCAAGATAACCTAGCGGGGGGGTATGCAGATACGCAGTATTTT
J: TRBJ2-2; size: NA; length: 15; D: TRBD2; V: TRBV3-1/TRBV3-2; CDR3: CASSQDWGGTGELFF; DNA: TGTGCCAGCAGCCAAGATTGGGGGGGCACCGGGGAGCTGTTTTTT
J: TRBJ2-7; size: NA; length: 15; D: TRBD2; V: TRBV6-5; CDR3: CASSYSLAGDYEQYF; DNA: TGTGCCAGCAGTTACTCCCTAGCGGGGGACTACGAGCAGTACTTC
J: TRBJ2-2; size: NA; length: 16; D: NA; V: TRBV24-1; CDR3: CATSMIGGMNTGELFF; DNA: TGTGCCACCAGTATGATAGGAGGGATGAACACCGGGGAGCTGTTTTTT
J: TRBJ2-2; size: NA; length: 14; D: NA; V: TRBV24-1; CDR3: CATSDFGGTGELFF; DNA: TGTGCCACCAGTGATTTCGGAGGCACCGGGGAGCTGTTTTTT
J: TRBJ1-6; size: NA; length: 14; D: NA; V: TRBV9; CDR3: CASSLRVDHSPLHF; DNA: TGTGCCAGCAGCCTCAGGGTGGATCATTCACCCCTCCACTTT
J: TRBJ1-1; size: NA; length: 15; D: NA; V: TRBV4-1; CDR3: CASSQAGGVNTEAFF; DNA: TGCGCCAGCAGCCAAGCTGGGGGGGTGAACACTGAAGCTTTCTTT
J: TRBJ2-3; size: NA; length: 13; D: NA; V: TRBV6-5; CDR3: CASSFLSDEAQYF; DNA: TGTGCCAGCAGTTTCCTTAGCGACGAGGCGCAGTATTTT
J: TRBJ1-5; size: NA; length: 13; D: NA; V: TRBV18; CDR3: CASSPGGDQPQHF; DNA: TGTGCCAGCTCTCCGGGGGGGGACCAGCCCCAGCATTTT
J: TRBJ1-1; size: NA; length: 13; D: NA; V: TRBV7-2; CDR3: CASSLKRRTEAFF; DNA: TGTGCCAGCAGCTTAAAGCGTCGAACTGAAGCTTTCTTT
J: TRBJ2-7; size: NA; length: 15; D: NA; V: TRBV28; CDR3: CASTTVRTPNYEQYF; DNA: TGTGCCAGCACCACCGTTAGGACTCCGAACTACGAGCAGTACTTC
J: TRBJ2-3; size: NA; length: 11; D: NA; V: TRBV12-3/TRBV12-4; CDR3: CASSIKDTQYF; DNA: TGTGCCAGCAGTATAAAAGATACGCAGTATTTT
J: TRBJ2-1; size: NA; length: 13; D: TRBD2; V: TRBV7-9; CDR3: CASFGLAGGPSLF; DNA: TGTGCCAGCTTCGGGCTAGCGGGAGGGCCTAGCCTCTTC
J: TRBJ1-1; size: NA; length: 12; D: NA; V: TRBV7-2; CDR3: CASSLSRPWAFF; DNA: TGTGCCAGCAGCTTAAGCAGGCCCTGGGCTTTCTTT
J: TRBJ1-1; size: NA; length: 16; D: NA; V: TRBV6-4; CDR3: CASSDSAGILNTEAFF; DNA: TGTGCCAGCAGTGACTCCGCAGGGATCTTGAACACTGAAGCTTTCTTT
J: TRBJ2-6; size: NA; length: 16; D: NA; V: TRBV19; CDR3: CASSISQGSGANVLTF; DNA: TGTGCCAGTAGTATCAGTCAGGGATCTGGGGCCAACGTCCTGACTTTC
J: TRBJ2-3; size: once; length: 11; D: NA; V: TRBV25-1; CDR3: CASSFANTQYF; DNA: TGTGCCAGCAGTTTCGCGAATACGCAGTATTTT
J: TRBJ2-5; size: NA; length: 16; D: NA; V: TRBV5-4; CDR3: CASSLGGGRLEKTQYF; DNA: TGTGCCAGCAGCTTGGGGGGGGGCCGACTAGAGAAGACCCAGTACTTC
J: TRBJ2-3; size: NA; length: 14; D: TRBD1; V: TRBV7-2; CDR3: CASSSTGGWDTQYF; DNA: TGTGCCAGCAGCTCGACAGGGGGGTGGGATACGCAGTATTTT
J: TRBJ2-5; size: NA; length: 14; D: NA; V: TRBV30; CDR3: CAWGEKASVGGQYF; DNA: TGTGCCTGGGGGGAGAAGGCCTCGGTGGGTGGCCAGTACTTC
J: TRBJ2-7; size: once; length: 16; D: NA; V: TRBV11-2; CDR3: CASSLDRLSGTYEQYF; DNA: TGTGCCAGCAGCTTAGATCGGCTTAGCGGAACCTACGAGCAGTACTTC
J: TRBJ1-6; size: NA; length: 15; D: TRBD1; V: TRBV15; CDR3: CATSRGGTGLSPLHF; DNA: TGTGCCACCAGCAGAGGTGGGACAGGACTTTCACCCCTCCACTTT
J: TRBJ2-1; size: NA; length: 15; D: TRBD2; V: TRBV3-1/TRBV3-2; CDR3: CASSPRLALNNEQFF; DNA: TGTGCCAGCAGCCCCAGACTAGCATTAAACAATGAGCAGTTCTTC
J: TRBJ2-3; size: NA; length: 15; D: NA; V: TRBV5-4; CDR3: CASSIPGWSTDTQYF; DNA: TGTGCCAGCAGCATCCCCGGGTGGAGCACAGATACGCAGTATTTT
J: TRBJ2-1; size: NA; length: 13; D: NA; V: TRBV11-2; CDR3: CASSLELPNEQFF; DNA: TGTGCCAGCAGCTTAGAACTACCCAATGAGCAGTTCTTC
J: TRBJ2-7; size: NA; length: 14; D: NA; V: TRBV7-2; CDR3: CASSLELGPYEQYF; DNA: TGTGCCAGCAGCTTAGAACTAGGGCCCTACGAGCAGTACTTC
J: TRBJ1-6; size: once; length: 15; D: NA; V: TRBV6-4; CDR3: CASKRESSYNSPLHF; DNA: TGTGCCAGCAAACGCGAAAGCTCCTATAATTCACCCCTCCACTTT
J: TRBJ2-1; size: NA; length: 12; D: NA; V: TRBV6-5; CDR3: CASSPDGNEQFF; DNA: TGTGCCAGCAGTCCCGACGGGAATGAGCAGTTCTTC
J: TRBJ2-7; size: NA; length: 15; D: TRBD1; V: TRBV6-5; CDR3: CASVGTGGSSYEQYF; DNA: TGTGCCAGCGTCGGGACAGGGGGTAGCTCCTACGAGCAGTACTTC
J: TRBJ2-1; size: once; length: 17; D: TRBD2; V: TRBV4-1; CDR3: CASSRTFSGSAYNEQFF; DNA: TGCGCCAGCAGCCGTACCTTTAGCGGGAGCGCCTACAATGAGCAGTTCTTC
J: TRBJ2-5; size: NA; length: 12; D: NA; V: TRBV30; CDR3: CAWDPPGETQYF; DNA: TGTGCCTGGGACCCCCCGGGAGAGACCCAGTACTTC
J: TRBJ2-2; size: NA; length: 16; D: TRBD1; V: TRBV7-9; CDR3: CASSFATGGHTGELFF; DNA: TGTGCCAGCAGCTTCGCCACAGGGGGCCACACCGGGGAGCTGTTTTTT
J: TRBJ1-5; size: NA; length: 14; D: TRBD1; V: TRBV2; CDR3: CASRGDSRNQPQHF; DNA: TGTGCCAGCAGGGGGGACAGTCGCAATCAGCCCCAGCATTTT
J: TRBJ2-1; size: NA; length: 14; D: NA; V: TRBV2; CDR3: CASRVGDSPSEQFF; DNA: TGTGCCAGCAGAGTGGGAGACTCTCCGAGTGAGCAGTTCTTC
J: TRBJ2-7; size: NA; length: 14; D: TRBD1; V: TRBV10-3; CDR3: CAISPGTGEGEQYF; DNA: TGTGCCATCAGTCCCGGGACAGGGGAGGGCGAGCAGTACTTC
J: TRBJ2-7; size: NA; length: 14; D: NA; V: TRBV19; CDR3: CASSGTGATYEQYF; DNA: TGTGCCAGTAGTGGCACAGGAGCTACCTACGAGCAGTACTTC
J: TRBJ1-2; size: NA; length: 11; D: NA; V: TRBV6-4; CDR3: CASSDSRGYTF; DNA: TGTGCCAGCAGTGACTCGCGTGGCTACACCTTC
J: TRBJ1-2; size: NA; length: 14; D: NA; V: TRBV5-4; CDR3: CASGGSKGEYGYTF; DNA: TGTGCCAGCGGCGGTTCGAAGGGAGAATATGGCTACACCTTC
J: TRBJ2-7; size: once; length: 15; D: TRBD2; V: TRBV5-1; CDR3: CASSLLAGASYEQYF; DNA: TGCGCCAGCAGCTTACTAGCGGGGGCCTCCTACGAGCAGTACTTC
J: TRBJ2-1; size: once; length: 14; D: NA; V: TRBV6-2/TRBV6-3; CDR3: CASSETGETNEQFF; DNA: TGTGCCAGCAGTGAGACCGGGGAAACCAATGAGCAGTTCTTC
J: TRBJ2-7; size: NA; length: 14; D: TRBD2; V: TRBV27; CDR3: CASSGLARSYEQYF; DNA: TGTGCCAGCAGTGGACTAGCGCGTTCCTACGAGCAGTACTTC
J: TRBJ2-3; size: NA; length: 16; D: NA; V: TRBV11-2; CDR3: CASSLALARGTDTQYF; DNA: TGTGCCAGCAGCTTAGCTCTAGCGCGTGGCACAGATACGCAGTATTTT
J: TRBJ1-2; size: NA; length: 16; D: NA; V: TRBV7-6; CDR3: CASSLATGQPAYGYTF; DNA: TGTGCCAGCAGCCTAGCCACTGGACAGCCGGCCTATGGCTACACCTTC
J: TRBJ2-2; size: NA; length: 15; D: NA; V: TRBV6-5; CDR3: CASSYSLLNTGELFF; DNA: TGTGCCAGCAGTTACTCCCTCCTGAACACCGGGGAGCTGTTTTTT
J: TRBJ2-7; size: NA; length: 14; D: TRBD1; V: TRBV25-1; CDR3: CASSVTGGDYEQYF; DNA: TGTGCCAGCAGTGTGACAGGGGGTGACTACGAGCAGTACTTC
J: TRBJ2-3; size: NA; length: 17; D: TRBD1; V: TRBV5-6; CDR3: CASSPSDRALSTDTQYF; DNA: TGTGCCAGCAGCCCCTCAGACAGGGCCCTGAGCACAGATACGCAGTATTTT
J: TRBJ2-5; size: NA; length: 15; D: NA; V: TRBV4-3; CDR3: CASSQDFSPGETQYF; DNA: TGCGCCAGCAGCCAAGATTTCTCCCCCGGGGAGACCCAGTACTTC
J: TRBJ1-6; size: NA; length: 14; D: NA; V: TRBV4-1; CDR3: CASSIDSLFSPLHF; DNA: TGCGCCAGCAGCATCGACAGTTTATTCTCACCCCTCCACTTT
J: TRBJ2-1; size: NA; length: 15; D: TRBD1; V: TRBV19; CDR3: CASSRTGQAYNEQFF; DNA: TGTGCCAGTAGTAGGACGGGACAGGCCTACAATGAGCAGTTCTTC
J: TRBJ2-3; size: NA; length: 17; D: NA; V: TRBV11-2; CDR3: CASSLETTASSTDTQYF; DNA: TGTGCCAGCAGCTTAGAAACGACAGCCTCTAGCACAGATACGCAGTATTTT